This entry lists 14 T cell receptor beta chains sequenced from one sample in a study of cytomegalovirus exposure and HLA in healthy donors (dated 2017 in TCRdb). The library was produced with the immunoSEQ multiplex PCR assay. A mixture of 60 forward primers for TCR Vbeta segments and 13 reverse primers for TCR Jbeta segments was used in the multiplex PCR. Drawn from immuneACCESS, this table holds only the in-frame rearrangements with V and J called that TCRdb kept. Clones are partly lost; checked studies trace under half to an unresolved V gene and leave the rest unexplained. The sample has 150,000 to 180,000 clones on record, about three quarters of them singletons. 4% to 4.5% of the sample is taken by the ten largest. Specimen: PBMCs. The receptors shown here come from a woman aged 40-49 years in good health and CMV-seronegative.

This clone was counted a few times. V and J are TRBV28 and TRBJ2-5; D might be TRBD2 (6 bases). Trimming shortened V by 7 bases and J by 4 bases, and 16 bases separated the two germline ends. The CDR3 spans 14 residues. CDR1 MDHEN and CDR2 SYDVKM come from the germline V gene. The CDR3, as DNA: TGTGCCAGCATCGGAGCGGGTTTGGGAGAGACCCAGTACTTC. The encoded protein is CASIGAGLGETQYF.

The chain couples TRBV7-9 to TRBJ1-5, with no clear D. The V gene's germline CDR1 is SEHNR and CDR2 FQNEAQ (reference sequence). Trimming left V 1 base short and J 2 bases short, with 12 bases between. The CDR3 runs to 16 residues. The CDR3 sequence: CASSLEGGLGNQPQHF. DNA for the CDR3: TGTGCCAGCAGCTTAGAGGGAGGGCTGGGCAATCAGCCCCAGCATTTT.

The chain carries TRBV19 and TRBJ1-1, with D possibly being TRBD1 (5 bases). Trimming stripped 7 bases from V and 1 base from J, with 10 bases between. CDR1 is LNHDA and CDR2 is SQIVND in the germline V gene (reference sequence). This CDR3 spans 13 amino acids. The CDR3 nucleotides read TGTGCCAGTATTGAAGGGGCGAACACTGAAGCTTTCTTT. Translated: CASIEGANTEAFF.

This clone was seen a handful of times. This chain joins TRBV4-1 and TRBJ2-7, with 9 bases identical to TRBD1. This CDR3 region has 14 residues. Germline values: CDR1 MGHRA, CDR2 YSYEKL. V trimming: 2 bases; J trimming: 4 bases; junction bases outside the gene matches: 3. The CDR3 nucleotides read TGCGCCAGCAGCCAAACAGGGGGCAATTACGAGCAGTACTTC. Protein sequence: CASSQTGGNYEQYF.

The J gene is TRBJ2-7, the V gene TRBV2; D gene unclear. Trimming shortened V by 7 bases and J by 5 bases, and 21 bases separated the two germline ends. CDR1 SNHLY and CDR2 FYNNEI come from the germline V gene. The CDR3 covers 15 residues. The CDR3 sequence: CASKVQPTRGDEQYF. The CDR3 coding sequence is TGTGCCAGCAAAGTCCAACCCACCCGAGGTGACGAGCAGTACTTC.

The V call is TRBV6-5, the J call TRBJ2-7; D is perhaps TRBD2 (6 bases). The CDR3 has 13 residues. Between the trimmed V and J ends, which lost 2 bases and 1 base, there was a span of 6 bases. CDR1 is MNHEY, CDR2 SVGAGI, per germline. CDR3 nucleotide sequence: TGTGCCAGCAGTTACGGGGGGTCCTACGAGCAGTACTTC. Translated, it gives CASSYGGSYEQYF.

This clone was observed a single time. The genes are TRBV19 and TRBJ2-7, with a possible D match to TRBD1 (6 bases). Germline V CDR1 and CDR2: LNHDA, SQIVND (reference sequence). This CDR3 spans 15 amino acids. Trimming left V 3 bases short and J 6 bases short, with 18 bases between. The chain's CDR3 is CASSIAAGDLGEQYF. The DNA of the CDR3 is TGTGCCAGTAGTATTGCGGCAGGGGATTTAGGCGAGCAGTACTTC.

This rearrangement joins TRBV7-9 to TRBJ2-5; 7 bases line up with TRBD2. CDR3 length: 15 amino acids. Germline V gene data show CDR1 as SEHNR and CDR2 as FQNEAQ (reference sequence). Trimming cost V 6 bases and J 5 bases; bases outside gene matches: 12. In DNA, the CDR3 is TGTGCCAGCAGAGCGGGGTACTCCGGCGGGGAGACCCAGTACTTC. Translation: CASRAGYSGGETQYF.

This sequence joins TRBV11-3 and TRBJ2-5, with TRBD1 matching 8 bases. The CDR3 covers 15 residues. From germline, CDR1 is SGHNT and CDR2 YENEEA. J lost 3 bases, V lost 5 bases, and 8 bases had no gene match. CDR3 protein: CASSPTQTGEETQYF. In nucleotides, the CDR3 is TGTGCCAGCAGCCCGACTCAGACAGGGGAAGAGACCCAGTACTTC.

This sequence joins TRBV11-3 and TRBJ2-2, with unresolved D. V was pared by 5 bases and J by 6 bases, with 10 bases between. The CDR3 runs 13 residues. The germline V gene encodes CDR1 SGHNT and CDR2 YENEEA. The CDR3 loop reads CASSPRGSGELFF. CDR3 in DNA: TGTGCCAGCAGCCCCCGAGGTTCCGGGGAGCTGTTTTTT.

The rearrangement links TRBV11-2 to TRBJ2-1; 11 positions match TRBD2. The length of the CDR3 is 16 residues. The junction had 8 bases not matched to a gene; V was cut back by 1 base and J by 9 bases. Germline CDR1 SGHAT, CDR2 FQNNGV. Here the CDR3 DNA reads TGTGCCAGCAGCTTAGTACTAGCGGGAGCGTTCAGTGAGCAGTTCTTC. This sequence encodes CASSLVLAGAFSEQFF.

This clone was recorded only once. The chain recombines TRBV28 with TRBJ1-4; D perhaps matches TRBD1 (5 bases). The V end lost 5 bases, the J end lost 5 bases, and 15 bases lay between the germline ends. This CDR3 region has 15 residues. Germline assignment: CDR1 MDHEN and CDR2 SYDVKM. The CDR3 nucleotides read TGTGCCAGCAGTCCAGTGGGGCGGCTGAATGAAAAACTGTTTTTT. Its translation is CASSPVGRLNEKLFF. The full variable domain, with the rest looked up from reference TRBV28 and TRBJ1-4, is DVKVTQSSRYLVKRTGEKVFLECVQDMDHENMFWYRQDPGLGLRLIYFSYDVKMKEKGDIPEGYSVSREKKERFSLILESASTNQTSMYLCASSPVGRLNEKLFFGSGTQLSVL.

This clone was picked up a small number of times. This rearrangement joins TRBV5-6 to TRBJ1-5, with a possible D match to TRBD1 (6 bases). This CDR3 contains 15 residues. The germline V gene has CDR1 SGHDT and CDR2 YYEEEE. Between the trimmed V and J ends, which lost 0 bases and 6 bases, there was a span of 13 bases. CDR3 sequence reads: CASSLANRVGQPQHF. The CDR3 DNA reads TGTGCCAGCAGCTTGGCCAACAGGGTGGGTCAGCCCCAGCATTTT.

V and J are TRBV5-1 and TRBJ1-6; D is uncertain. CDR3 length equals 13 residues. Germline CDR1 SGHRS, CDR2 YFSETQ. V lost 5 bases, J lost 5 bases, and 8 bases lay in between. In nucleotides, the CDR3 is TGCGCCAGCAGGAACTATAATAATTCACCCCTCCACTTT. Translation gives CASRNYNNSPLHF.